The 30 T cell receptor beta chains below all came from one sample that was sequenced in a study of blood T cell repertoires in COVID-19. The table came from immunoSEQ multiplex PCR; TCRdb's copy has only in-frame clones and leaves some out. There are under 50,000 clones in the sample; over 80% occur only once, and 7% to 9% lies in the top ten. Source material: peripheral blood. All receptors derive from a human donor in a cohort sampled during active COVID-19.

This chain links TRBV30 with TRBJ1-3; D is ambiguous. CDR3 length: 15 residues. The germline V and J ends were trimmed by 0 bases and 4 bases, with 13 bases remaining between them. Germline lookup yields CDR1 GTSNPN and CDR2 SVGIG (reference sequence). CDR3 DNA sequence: TGTGCCTGGAGTGTAACGAGCGTTAGGGGAAACACCATATATTTT. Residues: CAWSVTSVRGNTIYF.

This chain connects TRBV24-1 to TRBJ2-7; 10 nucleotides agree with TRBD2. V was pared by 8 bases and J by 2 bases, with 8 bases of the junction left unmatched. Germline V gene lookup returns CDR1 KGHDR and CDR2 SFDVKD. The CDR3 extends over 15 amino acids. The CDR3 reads CATTSQAGGTYEQYF. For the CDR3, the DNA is TGTGCCACCACGAGTCAAGCGGGGGGGACCTACGAGCAGTACTTC.

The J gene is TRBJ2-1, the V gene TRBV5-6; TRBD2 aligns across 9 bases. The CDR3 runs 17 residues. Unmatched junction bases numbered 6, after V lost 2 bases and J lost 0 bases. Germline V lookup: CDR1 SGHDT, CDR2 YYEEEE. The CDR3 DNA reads TGTGCCAGCAGCTTCCCCAGCGGGGGGCCCTCCTACAATGAGCAGTTCTTC. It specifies CASSFPSGGPSYNEQFF.

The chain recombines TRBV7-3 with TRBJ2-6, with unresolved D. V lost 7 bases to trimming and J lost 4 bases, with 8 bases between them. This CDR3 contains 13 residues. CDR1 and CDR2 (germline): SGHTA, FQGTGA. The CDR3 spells CASKSVGANVLTF. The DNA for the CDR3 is TGTGCCAGCAAGAGCGTCGGGGCCAACGTCCTGACTTTC.

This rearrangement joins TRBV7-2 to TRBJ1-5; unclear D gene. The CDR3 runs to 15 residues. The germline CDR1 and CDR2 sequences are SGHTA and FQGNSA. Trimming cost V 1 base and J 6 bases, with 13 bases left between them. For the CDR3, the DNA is TGTGCCAGCAGCTTAGGTTTTGGCAGTGCTCAGCCCCAGCATTTT. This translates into CASSLGFGSAQPQHF.

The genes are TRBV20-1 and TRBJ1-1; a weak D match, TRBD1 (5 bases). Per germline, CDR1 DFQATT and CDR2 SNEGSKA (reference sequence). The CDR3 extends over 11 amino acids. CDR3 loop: CRGGTNTEAFF. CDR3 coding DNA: TGCAGGGGAGGGACGAACACTGAAGCTTTCTTT.

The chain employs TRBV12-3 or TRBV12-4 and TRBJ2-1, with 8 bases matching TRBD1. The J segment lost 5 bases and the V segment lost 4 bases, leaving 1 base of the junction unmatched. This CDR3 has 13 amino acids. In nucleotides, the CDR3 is TGTGCCAGCAGTTGGGGACAGGACAATGAGCAGTTCTTC. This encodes CASSWGQDNEQFF.

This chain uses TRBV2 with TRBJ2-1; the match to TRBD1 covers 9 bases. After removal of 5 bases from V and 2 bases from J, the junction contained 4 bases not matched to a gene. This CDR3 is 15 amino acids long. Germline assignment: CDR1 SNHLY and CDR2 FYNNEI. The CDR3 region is CASSQQGAPYNEQFF. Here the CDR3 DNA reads TGTGCCAGCAGTCAACAGGGGGCACCCTACAATGAGCAGTTCTTC.

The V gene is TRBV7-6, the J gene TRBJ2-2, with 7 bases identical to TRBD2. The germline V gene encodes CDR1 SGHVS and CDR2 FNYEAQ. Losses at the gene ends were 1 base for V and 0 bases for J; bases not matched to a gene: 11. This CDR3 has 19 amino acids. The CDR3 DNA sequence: TGTGCCAGCAGCTTAGTTTACGGGGGGAAATACTCGAACACCGGGGAGCTGTTTTTT. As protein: CASSLVYGGKYSNTGELFF.

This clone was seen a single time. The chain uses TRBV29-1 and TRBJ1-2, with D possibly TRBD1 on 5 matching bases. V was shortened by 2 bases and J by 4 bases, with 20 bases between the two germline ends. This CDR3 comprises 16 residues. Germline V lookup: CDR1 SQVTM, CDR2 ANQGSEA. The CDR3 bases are TGCAGCGTTGAACCTCGCGGGGACTACCGAAGCTATGGCTACACCTTC. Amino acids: CSVEPRGDYRSYGYTF.

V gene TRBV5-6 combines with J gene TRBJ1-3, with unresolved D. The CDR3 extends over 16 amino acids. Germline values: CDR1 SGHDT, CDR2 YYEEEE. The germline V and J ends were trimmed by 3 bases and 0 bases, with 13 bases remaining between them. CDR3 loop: CASSYGLSGSGNTIYF. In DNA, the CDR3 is TGTGCCAGCAGCTATGGACTCTCCGGCTCTGGAAACACCATATATTTT.

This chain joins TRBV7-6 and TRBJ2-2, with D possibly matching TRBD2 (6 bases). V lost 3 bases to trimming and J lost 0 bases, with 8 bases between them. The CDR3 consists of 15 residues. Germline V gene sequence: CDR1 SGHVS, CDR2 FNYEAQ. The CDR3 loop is CASSLGLTNTGELFF. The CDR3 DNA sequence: TGTGCCAGCAGCTTGGGACTTACGAACACCGGGGAGCTGTTTTTT.

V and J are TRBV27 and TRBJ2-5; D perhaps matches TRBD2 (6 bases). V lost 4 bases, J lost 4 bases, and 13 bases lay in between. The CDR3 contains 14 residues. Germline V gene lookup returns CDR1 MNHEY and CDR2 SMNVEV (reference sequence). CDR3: CASSSRDSGETQYF. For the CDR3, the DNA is TGTGCCAGCAGTTCCCGGGACTCAGGAGAGACCCAGTACTTC.

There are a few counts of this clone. The CDR3 loop reads CASSSTSGSYNEQFF. CDR3 nucleotide sequence: TGTGCCAGCAGTTCGACTAGCGGTTCCTACAATGAGCAGTTCTTC. The chain joins TRBV27 to TRBJ2-1; TRBD2 matches 9 bases. V lost 4 bases to trimming and J lost 1 base; unmatched junction nucleotides: 2. This CDR3 comprises 15 residues. Per the germline V gene, CDR1 is MNHEY and CDR2 is SMNVEV (reference sequence).

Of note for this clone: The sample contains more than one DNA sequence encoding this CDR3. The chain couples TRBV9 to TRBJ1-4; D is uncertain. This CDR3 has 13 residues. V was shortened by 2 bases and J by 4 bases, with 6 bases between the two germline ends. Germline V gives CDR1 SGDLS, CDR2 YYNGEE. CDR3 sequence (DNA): TGTGCCAGCAGCGTCGGAGGTAATGAAAAACTGTTTTTT. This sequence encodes CASSVGGNEKLFF.

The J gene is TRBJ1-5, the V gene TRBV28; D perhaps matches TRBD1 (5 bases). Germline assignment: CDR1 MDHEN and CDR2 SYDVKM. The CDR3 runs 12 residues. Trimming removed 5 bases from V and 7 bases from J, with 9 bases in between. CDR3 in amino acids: CASSGGFQPQHF. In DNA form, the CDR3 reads TGTGCCAGCAGTGGGGGGTTCCAGCCCCAGCATTTT. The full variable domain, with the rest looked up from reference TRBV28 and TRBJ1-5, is DVKVTQSSRYLVKRTGEKVFLECVQDMDHENMFWYRQDPGLGLRLIYFSYDVKMKEKGDIPEGYSVSREKKERFSLILESASTNQTSMYLCASSGGFQPQHFGDGTRLSIL.

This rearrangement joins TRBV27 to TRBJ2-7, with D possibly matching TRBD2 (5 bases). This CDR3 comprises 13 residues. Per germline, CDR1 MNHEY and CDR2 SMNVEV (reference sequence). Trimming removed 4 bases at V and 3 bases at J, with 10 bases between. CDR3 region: CASSSGSYYEQYF. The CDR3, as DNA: TGTGCCAGCAGTTCGGGATCATACTACGAGCAGTACTTC.

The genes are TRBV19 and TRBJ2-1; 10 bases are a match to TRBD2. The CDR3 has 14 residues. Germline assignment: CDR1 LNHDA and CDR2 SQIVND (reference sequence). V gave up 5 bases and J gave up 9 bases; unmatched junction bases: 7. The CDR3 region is CASSLASGSGEQFF. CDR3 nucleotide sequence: TGTGCCAGTAGTCTGGCTAGCGGGAGTGGTGAGCAGTTCTTC. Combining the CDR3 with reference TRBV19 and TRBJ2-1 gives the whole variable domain DGGITQSPKYLFRKEGQNVTLSCEQNLNHDAMYWYRQDPGQGLRLIYYSQIVNDFQKGDIAEGYSVSREKKESFPLTVTSAQKNPTAFYLCASSLASGSGEQFFGPGTRLTVL.

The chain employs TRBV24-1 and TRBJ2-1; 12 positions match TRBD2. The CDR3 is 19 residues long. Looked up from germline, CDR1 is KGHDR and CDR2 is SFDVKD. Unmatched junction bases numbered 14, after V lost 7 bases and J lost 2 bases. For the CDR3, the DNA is TGTGCCACCAGCCAACCACGACTAGCGGGAGATGGGACCTACAATGAGCAGTTCTTC. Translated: CATSQPRLAGDGTYNEQFF.

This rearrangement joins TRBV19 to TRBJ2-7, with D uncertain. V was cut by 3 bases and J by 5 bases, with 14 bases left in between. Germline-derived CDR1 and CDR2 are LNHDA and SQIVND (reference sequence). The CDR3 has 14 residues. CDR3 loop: CASSIAGPRHEQYF. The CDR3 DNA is TGTGCCAGTAGTATTGCAGGCCCCCGACACGAGCAGTACTTC.

CDR3 sequence (DNA): TGTGCCAGCAGCAGACTAGCGGGGTCGCCCTACGAGCAGTACTTC. It encodes CASSRLAGSPYEQYF. The chain links TRBV7-2 to TRBJ2-7; 11 bases line up with TRBD2. The V segment lost 5 bases and the J segment 2 bases; nucleotides outside the gene matches: 5. The CDR3 spans 15 residues. Germline V gene sequence: CDR1 SGHTA, CDR2 FQGNSA.

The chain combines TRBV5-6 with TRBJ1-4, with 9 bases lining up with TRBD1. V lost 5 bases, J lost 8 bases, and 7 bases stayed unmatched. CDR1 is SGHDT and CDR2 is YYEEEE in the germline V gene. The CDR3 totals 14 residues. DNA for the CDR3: TGTGCCAGCAGTGACAGGGGGTTCGAGGAAAAACTGTTTTTT. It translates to CASSDRGFEEKLFF.

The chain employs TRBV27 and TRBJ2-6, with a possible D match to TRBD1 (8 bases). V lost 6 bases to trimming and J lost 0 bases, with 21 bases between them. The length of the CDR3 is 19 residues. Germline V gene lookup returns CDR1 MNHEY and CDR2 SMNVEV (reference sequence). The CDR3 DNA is TGTGCCAGCAGCCCGAGGGGGGGACAGGACCTCTCTGGGGCCAACGTCCTGACTTTC. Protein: CASSPRGGQDLSGANVLTF. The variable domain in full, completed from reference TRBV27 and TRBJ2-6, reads EAQVTQNPRYLITVTGKKLTVTCSQNMNHEYMSWYRQDPGLGLRQIYYSMNVEVTDKGDVPEGYKVSRKEKRNFPLILESPSPNQTSLYFCASSPRGGQDLSGANVLTFGAGSRLTVL.

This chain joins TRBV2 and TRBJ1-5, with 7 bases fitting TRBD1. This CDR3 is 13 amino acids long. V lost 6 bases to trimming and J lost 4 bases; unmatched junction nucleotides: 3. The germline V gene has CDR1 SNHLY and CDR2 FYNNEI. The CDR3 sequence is CASRLGQNQPQHF. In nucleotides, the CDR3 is TGTGCCAGCAGATTGGGACAGAATCAGCCCCAGCATTTT.

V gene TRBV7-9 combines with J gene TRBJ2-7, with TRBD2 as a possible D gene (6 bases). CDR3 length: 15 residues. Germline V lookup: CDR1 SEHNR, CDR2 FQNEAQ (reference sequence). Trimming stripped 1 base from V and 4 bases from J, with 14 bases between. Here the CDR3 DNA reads TGTGCCAGCAGCTTAGGGGACTTCGGTCTGTACGAGCAGTACTTC. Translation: CASSLGDFGLYEQYF.

CDR3 in DNA: TGCGCCAGCAGCGCAATTCCACAGGGGAACACTGAAGCTTTCTTT. Its translation is CASSAIPQGNTEAFF. The chain joins TRBV5-1 to TRBJ1-1; D may be TRBD1 (6 bases). This CDR3 contains 15 residues. Germline assignment: CDR1 SGHRS and CDR2 YFSETQ. Deletions cut 4 bases from V and 1 base from J, with 14 bases between.

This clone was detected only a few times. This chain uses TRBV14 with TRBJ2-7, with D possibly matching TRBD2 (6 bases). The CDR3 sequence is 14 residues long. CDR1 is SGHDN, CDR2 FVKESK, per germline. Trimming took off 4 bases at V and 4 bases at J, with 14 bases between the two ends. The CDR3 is CASSPIGGRYEQYF. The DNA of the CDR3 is TGTGCCAGCAGCCCCATTGGGGGGAGGTACGAGCAGTACTTC. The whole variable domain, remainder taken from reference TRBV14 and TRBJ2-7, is EAGVTQFPSHSVIEKGQTVTLRCDPISGHDNLYWYRRVMGKEIKFLLHFVKESKQDESGMPNNRFLAERTGGTYSTLKVQPAELEDSGVYFCASSPIGGRYEQYFGPGTRLTVT.

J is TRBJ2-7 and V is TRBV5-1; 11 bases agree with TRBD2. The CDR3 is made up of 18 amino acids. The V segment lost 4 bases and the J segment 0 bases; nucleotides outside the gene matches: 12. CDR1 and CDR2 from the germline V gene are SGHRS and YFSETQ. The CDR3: CASSTHGTSGTSSYEQYF. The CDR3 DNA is TGCGCCAGCAGCACCCACGGGACTAGCGGAACCTCCTCCTACGAGCAGTACTTC. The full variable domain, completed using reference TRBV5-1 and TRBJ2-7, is KAGVTQTPRYLIKTRGQQVTLSCSPISGHRSVSWYQQTPGQGLQFLFEYFSETQRNKGNFPGRFSGRQFSNSRSEMNVSTLELGDSALYLCASSTHGTSGTSSYEQYFGPGTRLTVT.

The CDR3 loop reads CASVGGGVYNEQFF. DNA for the CDR3: TGTGCCAGCGTAGGGGGAGGGGTCTACAATGAGCAGTTCTTC. The chain joins TRBV27 to TRBJ2-1, with D tentatively TRBD2 (7 bases). Trimming pared 8 bases from V and 3 bases from J, leaving 14 bases between. There are 14 residues in the CDR3. Germline V CDR1 and CDR2: MNHEY, SMNVEV (reference sequence).

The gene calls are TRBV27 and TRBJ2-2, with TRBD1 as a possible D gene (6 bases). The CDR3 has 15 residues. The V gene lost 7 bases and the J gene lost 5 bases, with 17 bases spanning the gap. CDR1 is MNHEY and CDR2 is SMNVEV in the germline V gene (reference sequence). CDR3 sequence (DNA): TGTGCCAGCAAGCCGGTTGGGCAGGGGACCGGGGAGCTGTTTTTT. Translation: CASKPVGQGTGELFF.